The text below deals with one TCR beta chain. Its target is not known. The patients serving as multiple sclerosis controls were treatment-naive. They had stable or active relapsing-remitting disease and fulfilled revised McDonald criteria. Negative isolation was used for CD8+ and CD4+ T cells, and FACS enrichment was applied to TEMRA cells. The RNA input was 0.5 to 1 ug, and it was reverse transcribed with random hexamers. Multiplex PCR with immunoSEQ amplified the TCR beta CDR3 across 54 Vbeta and 13 Jbeta. TCRdb reprocessed the immunoSEQ multiplex PCR reads via MiXCR and lists one record per CDR3 protein. The sample includes 330,000 or so distinct CDR3 sequences, around 91% of them seen just once. This CDR3 contains 10 residues. Germline V gene lookup returns CDR1 SQVTM and CDR2 ANQGSEA. Trimming left V 7 bases short and J 5 bases short, with 8 bases between. The record originates from a study of CD8 T cells in Susac syndrome. Overall study findings and caveats: It was acknowledged in the study that the number of individuals who were included in its TCR sequencing and HLA analysis was relatively small.

This receptor was identified in a human donor with multiple sclerosis. The chain couples TRBV29-1 to TRBJ2-5; D remains unclear. Material for sequencing was CD8+ T cells from PBMCs. This CDR3 reads CSAFRETQYF. CDR3 DNA: TGCAGCGCCTTCCGCGAGACCCAGTACTTC.